This TCR beta chain stems from a study of shared clonotypes between healthy human individuals. Whole-study context: Every donor yielded three CD4 naive, three CD4 memory, two CD8 naive and one CD8 memory plate. Study-level points and caveats: Shared clonotypes: about 4.6% naive CD4, around 3.4% naive CD8, about 2.2% memory CD4, under 0.5% memory CD8. The study sampled only blood, and tissue repertoires likely differ. A generally larger estimated richness was seen in naive subsets than in memory subsets.

Turning to this clone: Its antigen is unidentified.

TCRdb keeps only in-frame clones here, not all; method: immunoSEQ multiplex PCR. The sample includes about 1.5 million clones, under 99% seen only once; the top ten take about 0.45%. Germline V gene lookup returns CDR1 LGHNT and CDR2 FRNRAP. Deletions cut 6 bases from V and 6 bases from J, with 11 bases between. The CDR3 length is 13 residues. Sequencing was carried out using naive CD4+ T cells sorted from blood. Specified subset: CD45RA+ positively selected. V usage is TRBV12-5 and J usage is TRBJ2-2; D is undetermined. The sequence was collected from a man aged 30-40 years in good health. CDR3 in amino acids: CASGPEGPGELFF. CDR3 DNA: TGTGCTAGTGGCCCAGAAGGACCCGGGGAGCTGTTTTTT.